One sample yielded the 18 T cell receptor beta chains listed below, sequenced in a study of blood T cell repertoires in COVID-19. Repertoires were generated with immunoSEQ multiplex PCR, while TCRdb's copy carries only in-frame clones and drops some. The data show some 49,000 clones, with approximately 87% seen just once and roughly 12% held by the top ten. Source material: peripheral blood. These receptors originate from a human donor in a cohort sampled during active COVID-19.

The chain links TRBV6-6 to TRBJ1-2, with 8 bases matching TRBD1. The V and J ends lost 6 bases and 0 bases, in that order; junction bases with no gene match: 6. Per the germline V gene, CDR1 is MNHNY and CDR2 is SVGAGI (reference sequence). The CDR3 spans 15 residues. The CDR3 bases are TGTGCCAGCAGCTATGACAGGGGAACTAACTATGGCTACACCTTC. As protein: CASSYDRGTNYGYTF.

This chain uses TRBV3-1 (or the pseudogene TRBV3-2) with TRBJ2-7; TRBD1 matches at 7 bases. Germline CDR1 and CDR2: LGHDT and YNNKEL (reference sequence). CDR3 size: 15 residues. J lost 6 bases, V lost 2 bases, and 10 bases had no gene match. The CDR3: CASSQTRGGFGEQYF. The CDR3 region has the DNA TGTGCCAGCAGCCAAACCCGAGGGGGCTTTGGCGAGCAGTACTTC.

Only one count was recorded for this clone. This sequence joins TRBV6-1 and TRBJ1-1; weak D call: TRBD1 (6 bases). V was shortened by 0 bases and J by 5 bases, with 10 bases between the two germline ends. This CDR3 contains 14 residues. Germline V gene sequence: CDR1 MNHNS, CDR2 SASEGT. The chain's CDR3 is CASSEAPGETEAFF. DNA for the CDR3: TGTGCCAGCAGTGAAGCACCAGGGGAAACTGAAGCTTTCTTT.

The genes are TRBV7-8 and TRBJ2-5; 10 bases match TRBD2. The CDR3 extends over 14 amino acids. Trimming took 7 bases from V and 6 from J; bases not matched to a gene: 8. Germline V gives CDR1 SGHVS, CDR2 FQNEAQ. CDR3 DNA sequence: TGTGCCAGCACCGAGAGCGGGGGGGCACAGACCCAGTACTTC. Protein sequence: CASTESGGAQTQYF.

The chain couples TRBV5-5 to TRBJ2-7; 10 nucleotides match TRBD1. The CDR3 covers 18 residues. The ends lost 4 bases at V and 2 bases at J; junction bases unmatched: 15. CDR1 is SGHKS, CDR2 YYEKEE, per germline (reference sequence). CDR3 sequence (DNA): TGTGCCAGCAGCCGAAGAGAGGACAGGGGGGGATCCCCCTACGAGCAGTACTTC. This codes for CASSRREDRGGSPYEQYF.

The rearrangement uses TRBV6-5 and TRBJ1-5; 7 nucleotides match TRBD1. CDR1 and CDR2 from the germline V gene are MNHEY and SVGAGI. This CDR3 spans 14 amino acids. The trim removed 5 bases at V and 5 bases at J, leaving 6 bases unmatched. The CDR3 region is CASSIQGIDQPQHF. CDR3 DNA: TGTGCCAGCAGTATACAGGGGATAGATCAGCCCCAGCATTTT.

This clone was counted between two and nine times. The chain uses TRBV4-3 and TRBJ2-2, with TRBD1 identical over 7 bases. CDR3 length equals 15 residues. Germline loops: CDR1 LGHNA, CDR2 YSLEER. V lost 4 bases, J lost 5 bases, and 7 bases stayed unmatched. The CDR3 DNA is TGCGCCAGCAGCCTTGAGGGGGCCGAAACCGGGGAGCTGTTTTTT. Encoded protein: CASSLEGAETGELFF.

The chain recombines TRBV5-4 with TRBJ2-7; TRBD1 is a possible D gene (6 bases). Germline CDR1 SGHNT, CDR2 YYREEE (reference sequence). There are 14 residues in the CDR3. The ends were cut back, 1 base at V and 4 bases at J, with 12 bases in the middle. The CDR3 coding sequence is TGTGCCAGCAGCTTGCAGGGGACACAATACGAGCAGTACTTC. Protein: CASSLQGTQYEQYF.

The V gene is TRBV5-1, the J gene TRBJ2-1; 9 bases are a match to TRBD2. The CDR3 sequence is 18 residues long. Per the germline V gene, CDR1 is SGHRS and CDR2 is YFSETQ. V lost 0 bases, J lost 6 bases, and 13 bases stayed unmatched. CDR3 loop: CASSLGSGGPPASNEQFF. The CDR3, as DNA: TGCGCCAGCAGCTTGGGAAGCGGGGGGCCGCCGGCTTCCAATGAGCAGTTCTTC.

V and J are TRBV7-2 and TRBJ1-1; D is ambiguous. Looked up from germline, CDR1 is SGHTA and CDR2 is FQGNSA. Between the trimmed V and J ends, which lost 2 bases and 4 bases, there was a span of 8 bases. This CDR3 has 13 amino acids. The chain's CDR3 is CASSLTEGTEAFF. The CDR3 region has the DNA TGTGCCAGCAGCTTAACCGAGGGCACTGAAGCTTTCTTT.

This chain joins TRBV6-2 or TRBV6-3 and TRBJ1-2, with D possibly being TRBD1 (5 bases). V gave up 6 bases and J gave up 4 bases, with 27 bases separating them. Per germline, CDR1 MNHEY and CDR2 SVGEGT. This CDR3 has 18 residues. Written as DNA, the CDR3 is TGTGCCAGCAGCCGCAGGGTTGCGGTCCTACCCGGAAGCTATGGCTACACCTTC. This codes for CASSRRVAVLPGSYGYTF.

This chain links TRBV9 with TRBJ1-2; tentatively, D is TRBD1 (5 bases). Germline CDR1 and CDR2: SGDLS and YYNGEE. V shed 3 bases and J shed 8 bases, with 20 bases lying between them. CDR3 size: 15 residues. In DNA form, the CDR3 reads TGTGCCAGCAGCGAGGGAGGCCGGGACCCTAGGGGCTACACCTTC. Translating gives CASSEGGRDPRGYTF.

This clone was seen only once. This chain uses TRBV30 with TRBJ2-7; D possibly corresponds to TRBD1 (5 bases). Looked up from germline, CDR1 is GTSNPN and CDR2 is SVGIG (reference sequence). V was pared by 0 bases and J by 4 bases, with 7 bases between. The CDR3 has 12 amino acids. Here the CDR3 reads CAWSVGVYEQYF. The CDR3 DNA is TGTGCCTGGAGTGTAGGGGTTTACGAGCAGTACTTC.

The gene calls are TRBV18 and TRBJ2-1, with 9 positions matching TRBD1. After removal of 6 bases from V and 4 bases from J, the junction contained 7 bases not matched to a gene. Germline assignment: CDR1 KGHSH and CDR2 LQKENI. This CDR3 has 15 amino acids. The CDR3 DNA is TGTGCCAGCTCCTTACCGGGACAGGGTTACAATGAGCAGTTCTTC. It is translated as CASSLPGQGYNEQFF.

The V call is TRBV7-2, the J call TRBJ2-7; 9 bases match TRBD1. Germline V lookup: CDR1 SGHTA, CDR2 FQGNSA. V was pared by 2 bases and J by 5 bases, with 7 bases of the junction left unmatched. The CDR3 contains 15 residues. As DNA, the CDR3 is TGTGCCAGCAGCTTAACCGGGACAGGGTACAACGAGCAGTACTTC. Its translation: CASSLTGTGYNEQYF.

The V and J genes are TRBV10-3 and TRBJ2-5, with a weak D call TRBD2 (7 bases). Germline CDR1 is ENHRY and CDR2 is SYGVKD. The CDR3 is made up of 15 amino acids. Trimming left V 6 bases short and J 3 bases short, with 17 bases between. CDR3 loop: CAISKGEGGEETQYF. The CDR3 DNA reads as TGTGCCATCAGCAAGGGGGAGGGAGGTGAAGAGACCCAGTACTTC.

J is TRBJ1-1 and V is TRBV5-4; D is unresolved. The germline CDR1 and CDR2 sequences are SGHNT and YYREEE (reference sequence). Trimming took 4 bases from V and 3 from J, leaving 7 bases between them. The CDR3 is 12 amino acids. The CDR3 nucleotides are TGTGCCAGCAGCACTACGTACACTGAAGCTTTCTTT. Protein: CASSTTYTEAFF.

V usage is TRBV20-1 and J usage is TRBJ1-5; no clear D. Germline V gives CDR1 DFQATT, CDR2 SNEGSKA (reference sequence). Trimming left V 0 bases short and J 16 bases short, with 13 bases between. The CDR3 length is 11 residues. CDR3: CSARDSTTPHF. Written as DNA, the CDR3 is TGCAGTGCTAGAGATAGTACTACTCCTCATTTT.